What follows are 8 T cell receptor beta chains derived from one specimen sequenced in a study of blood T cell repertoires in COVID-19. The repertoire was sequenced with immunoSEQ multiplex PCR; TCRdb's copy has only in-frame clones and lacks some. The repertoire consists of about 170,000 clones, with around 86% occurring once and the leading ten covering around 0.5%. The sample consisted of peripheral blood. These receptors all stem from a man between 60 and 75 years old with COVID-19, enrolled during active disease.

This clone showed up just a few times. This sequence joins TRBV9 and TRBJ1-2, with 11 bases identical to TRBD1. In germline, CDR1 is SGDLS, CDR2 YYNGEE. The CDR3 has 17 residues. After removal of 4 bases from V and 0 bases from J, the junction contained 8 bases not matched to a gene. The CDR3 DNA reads TGTGCCAGCAGCCCCCGGACAGGGGGCGCCCCTAACTATGGCTACACCTTC. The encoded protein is CASSPRTGGAPNYGYTF. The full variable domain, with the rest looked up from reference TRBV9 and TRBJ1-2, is DSGVTQTPKHLITATGQRVTLRCSPRSGDLSVYWYQQSLDQGLQFLIQYYNGEERAKGNILERFSAQQFPDLHSELNLSSLELGDSALYFCASSPRTGGAPNYGYTFGSGTRLTVV.

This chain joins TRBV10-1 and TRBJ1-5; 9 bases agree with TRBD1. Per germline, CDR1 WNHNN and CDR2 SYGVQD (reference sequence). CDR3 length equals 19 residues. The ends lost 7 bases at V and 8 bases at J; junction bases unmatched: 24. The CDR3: CASTYEPLPGQGLEEPQHF. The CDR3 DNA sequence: TGCGCCAGCACCTACGAGCCTCTACCGGGACAGGGTTTGGAGGAGCCCCAGCATTTT.

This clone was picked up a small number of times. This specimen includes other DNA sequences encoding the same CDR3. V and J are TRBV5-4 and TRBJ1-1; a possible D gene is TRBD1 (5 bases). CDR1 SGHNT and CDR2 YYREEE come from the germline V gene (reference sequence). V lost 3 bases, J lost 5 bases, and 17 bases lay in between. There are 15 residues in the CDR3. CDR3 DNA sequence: TGTGCCAGCAGCTCAGGTAGGGGTAGTGGTACTGAAGCTTTCTTT. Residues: CASSSGRGSGTEAFF.

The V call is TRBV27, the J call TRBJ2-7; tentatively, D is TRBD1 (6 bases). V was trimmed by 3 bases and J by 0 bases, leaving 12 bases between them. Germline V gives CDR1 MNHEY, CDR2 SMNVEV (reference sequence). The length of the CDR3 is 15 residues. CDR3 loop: CASSFGTPSSYEQYF. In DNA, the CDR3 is TGTGCCAGCAGTTTTGGGACACCGAGCTCCTACGAGCAGTACTTC.

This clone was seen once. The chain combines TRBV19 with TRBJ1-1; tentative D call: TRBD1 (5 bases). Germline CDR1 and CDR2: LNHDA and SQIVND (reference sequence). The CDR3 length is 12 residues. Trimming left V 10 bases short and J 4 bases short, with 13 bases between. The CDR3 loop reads CATGWGGTEAFF. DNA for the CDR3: TGTGCCACCGGTTGGGGGGGCACTGAAGCTTTCTTT. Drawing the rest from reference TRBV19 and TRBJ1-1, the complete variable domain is DGGITQSPKYLFRKEGQNVTLSCEQNLNHDAMYWYRQDPGQGLRLIYYSQIVNDFQKGDIAEGYSVSREKKESFPLTVTSAQKNPTAFYLCATGWGGTEAFFGQGTRLTVV.

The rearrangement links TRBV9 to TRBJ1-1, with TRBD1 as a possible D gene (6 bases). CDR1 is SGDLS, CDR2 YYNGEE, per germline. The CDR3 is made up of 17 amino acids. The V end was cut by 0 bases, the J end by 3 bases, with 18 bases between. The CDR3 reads CASSVGRGGTGYTEAFF. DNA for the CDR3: TGTGCCAGCAGCGTAGGAAGGGGGGGAACGGGATACACTGAAGCTTTCTTT.

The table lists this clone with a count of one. CDR3 in DNA: TGTGCCAGCAGCTCGCGGTGGCAGGGTGGGAAAGAAGGTGAAAAACTGTTTTTT. Its translation is CASSSRWQGGKEGEKLFF. V gene TRBV7-8 combines with J gene TRBJ1-4, with D perhaps TRBD1 (5 bases). Germline V CDR1 and CDR2: SGHVS, FQNEAQ. Trimming stripped 4 bases from V and 7 bases from J, with 25 bases between. The CDR3 runs 18 residues.

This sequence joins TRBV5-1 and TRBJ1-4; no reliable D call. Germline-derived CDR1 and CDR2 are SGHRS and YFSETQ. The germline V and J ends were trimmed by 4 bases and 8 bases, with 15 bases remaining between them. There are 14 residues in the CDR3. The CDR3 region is CASSVAPAREKLFF. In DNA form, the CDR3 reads TGCGCCAGCAGCGTTGCACCGGCGAGGGAAAAACTGTTTTTT. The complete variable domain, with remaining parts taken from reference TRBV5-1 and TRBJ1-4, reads KAGVTQTPRYLIKTRGQQVTLSCSPISGHRSVSWYQQTPGQGLQFLFEYFSETQRNKGNFPGRFSGRQFSNSRSEMNVSTLELGDSALYLCASSVAPAREKLFFGSGTQLSVL.